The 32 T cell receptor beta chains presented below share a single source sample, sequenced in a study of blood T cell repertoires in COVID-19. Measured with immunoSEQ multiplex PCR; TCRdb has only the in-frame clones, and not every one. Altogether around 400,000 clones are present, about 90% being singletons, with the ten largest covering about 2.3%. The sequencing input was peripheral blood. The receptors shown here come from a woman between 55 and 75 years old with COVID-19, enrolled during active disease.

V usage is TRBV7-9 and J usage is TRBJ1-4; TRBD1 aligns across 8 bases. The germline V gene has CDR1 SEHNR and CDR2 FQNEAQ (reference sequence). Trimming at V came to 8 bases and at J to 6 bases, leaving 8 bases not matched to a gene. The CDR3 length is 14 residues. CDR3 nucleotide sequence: TGTGCCAGCCTCATACAGGGGGTCGATGAAAAACTGTTTTTT. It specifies CASLIQGVDEKLFF.

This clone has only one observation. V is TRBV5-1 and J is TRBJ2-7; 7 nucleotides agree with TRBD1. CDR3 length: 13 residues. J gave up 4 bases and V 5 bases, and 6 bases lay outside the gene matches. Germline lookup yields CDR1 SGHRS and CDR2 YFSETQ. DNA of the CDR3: TGCGCCAGCAGGGTTCAGGGGGAATACGAGCAGTACTTC. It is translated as CASRVQGEYEQYF. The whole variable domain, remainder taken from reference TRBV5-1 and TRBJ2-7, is KAGVTQTPRYLIKTRGQQVTLSCSPISGHRSVSWYQQTPGQGLQFLFEYFSETQRNKGNFPGRFSGRQFSNSRSEMNVSTLELGDSALYLCASRVQGEYEQYFGPGTRLTVT.

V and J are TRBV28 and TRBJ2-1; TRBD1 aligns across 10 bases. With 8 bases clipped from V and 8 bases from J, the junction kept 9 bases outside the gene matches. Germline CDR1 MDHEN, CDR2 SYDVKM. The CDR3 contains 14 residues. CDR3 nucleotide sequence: TGTGCCAGCGCATCCGGGACAGGGGTGGATGAGCAGTTCTTC. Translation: CASASGTGVDEQFF.

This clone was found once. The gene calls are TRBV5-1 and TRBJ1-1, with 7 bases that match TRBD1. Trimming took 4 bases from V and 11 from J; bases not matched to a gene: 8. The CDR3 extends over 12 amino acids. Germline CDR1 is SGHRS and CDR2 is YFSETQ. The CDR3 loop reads CASSRQGVGAFF. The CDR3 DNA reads TGCGCCAGCAGCAGGCAGGGGGTTGGGGCTTTCTTT.

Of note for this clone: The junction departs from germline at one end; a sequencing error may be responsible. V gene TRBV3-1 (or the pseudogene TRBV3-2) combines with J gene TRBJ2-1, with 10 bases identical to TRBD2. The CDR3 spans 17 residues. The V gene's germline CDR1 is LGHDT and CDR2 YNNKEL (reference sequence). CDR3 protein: CASSEEDVAGGWNEQFF. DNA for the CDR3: TGTGCCAGCAGCGAAGAGGACGTAGCGGGGGGTTGGAATGAGCAGTTCTTC.

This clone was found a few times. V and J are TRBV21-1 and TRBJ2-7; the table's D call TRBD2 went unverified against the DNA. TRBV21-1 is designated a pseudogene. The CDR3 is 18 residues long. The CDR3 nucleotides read TGTGCCAGCAGCAAAGTTAGATGTCTAGCGGGGGGAACCTACGAGCAGTACTTC. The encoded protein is CASSKVRCLAGGTYEQYF.

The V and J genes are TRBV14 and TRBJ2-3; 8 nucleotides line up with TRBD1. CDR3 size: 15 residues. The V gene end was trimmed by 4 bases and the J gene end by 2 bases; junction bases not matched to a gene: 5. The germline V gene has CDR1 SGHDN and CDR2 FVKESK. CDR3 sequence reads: CASSRRDRYTDTQYF. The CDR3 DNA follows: TGTGCCAGCAGCCGACGGGACAGGTACACAGATACGCAGTATTTT.

CDR3 bases: TGTGCCAGCAGCCTTCGGTCGAACACTGAAGCTTTCTTT. Its protein product is CASSLRSNTEAFF. The chain carries TRBV3-1 (or the pseudogene TRBV3-2) and TRBJ1-1, with D unclear. Trimming shortened V by 4 bases and J by 1 base, and 7 bases separated the two germline ends. The CDR3 sequence is 13 residues long. CDR1 and CDR2 from the germline V gene are LGHDT and YNNKEL (reference sequence).

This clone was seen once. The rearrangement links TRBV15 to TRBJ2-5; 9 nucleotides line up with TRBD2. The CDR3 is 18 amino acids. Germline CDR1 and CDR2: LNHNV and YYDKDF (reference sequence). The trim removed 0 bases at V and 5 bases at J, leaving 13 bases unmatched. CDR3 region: CATSRDIGVAGASETQYF. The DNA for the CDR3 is TGTGCCACCAGCAGAGATATTGGGGTAGCGGGGGCGTCGGAGACCCAGTACTTC.

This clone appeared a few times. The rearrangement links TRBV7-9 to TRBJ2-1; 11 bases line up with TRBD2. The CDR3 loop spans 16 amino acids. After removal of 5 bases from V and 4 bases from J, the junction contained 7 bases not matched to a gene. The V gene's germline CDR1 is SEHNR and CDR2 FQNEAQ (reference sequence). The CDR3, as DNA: TGTGCCAGCAGCCGAACCGGGACTAGCGGATACAATGAGCAGTTCTTC. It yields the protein CASSRTGTSGYNEQFF. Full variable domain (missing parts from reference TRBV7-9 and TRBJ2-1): DTGVSQNPRHKITKRGQNVTFRCDPISEHNRLYWYRQTLGQGPEFLTYFQNEAQLEKSRLLSDRFSAERPKGSFSTLEIQRTEQGDSAMYLCASSRTGTSGYNEQFFGPGTRLTVL.

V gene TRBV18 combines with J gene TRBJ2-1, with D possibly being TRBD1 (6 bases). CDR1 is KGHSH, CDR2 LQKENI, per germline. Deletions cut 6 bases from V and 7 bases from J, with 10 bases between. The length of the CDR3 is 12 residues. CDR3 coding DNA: TGTGCCAGCTCTTCTCAGGGGAATGAGCAGTTCTTC. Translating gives CASSSQGNEQFF.

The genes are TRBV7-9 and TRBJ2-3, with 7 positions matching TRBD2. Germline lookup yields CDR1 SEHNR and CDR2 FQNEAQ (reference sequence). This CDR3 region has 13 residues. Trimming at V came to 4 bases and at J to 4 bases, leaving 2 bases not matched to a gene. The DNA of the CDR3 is TGTGCCAGCAGCTCAAGCGGGGCAGATACGCAGTATTTT. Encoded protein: CASSSSGADTQYF.

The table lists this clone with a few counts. The chain's CDR3 is CASSFADRNYGYTF. Here the CDR3 DNA reads TGTGCCAGCAGCTTCGCGGACAGGAACTATGGCTACACCTTC. V and J are TRBV7-9 and TRBJ1-2; the match to TRBD1 covers 7 bases. The trim removed 3 bases at V and 2 bases at J, leaving 3 bases unmatched. In germline, CDR1 is SEHNR, CDR2 FQNEAQ (reference sequence). The CDR3 totals 14 residues.

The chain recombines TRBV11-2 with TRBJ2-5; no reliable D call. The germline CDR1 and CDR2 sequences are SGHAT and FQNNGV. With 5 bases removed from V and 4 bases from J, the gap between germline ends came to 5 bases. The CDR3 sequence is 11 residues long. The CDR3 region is CASSQSETQYF. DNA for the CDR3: TGTGCCAGCAGCCAGTCAGAGACCCAGTACTTC.

The CDR3 nucleotides read TGTGCCAGCAGCCGACAGGGGAATTCACCCCTCCACTTT. This sequence encodes CASSRQGNSPLHF. The chain employs TRBV12-3 or TRBV12-4 and TRBJ1-6, with TRBD1 matching over 8 bases. This CDR3 contains 13 residues. Germline trimming cut 6 bases from V and 7 bases from J; bases unmatched to any gene: 2.

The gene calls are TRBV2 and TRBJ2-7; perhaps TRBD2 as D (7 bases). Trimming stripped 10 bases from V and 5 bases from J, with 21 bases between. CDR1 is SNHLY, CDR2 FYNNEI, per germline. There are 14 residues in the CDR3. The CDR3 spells CATSRGGSVDEQYF. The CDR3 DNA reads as TGTGCCACCTCGAGGGGGGGTTCGGTCGACGAGCAGTACTTC.

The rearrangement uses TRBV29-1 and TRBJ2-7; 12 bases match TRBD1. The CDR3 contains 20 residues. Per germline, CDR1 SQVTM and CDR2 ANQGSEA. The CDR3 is CREICVEWGQGAPTAYEQYF. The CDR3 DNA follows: TGCAGAGAAATTTGTGTAGAATGGGGACAGGGGGCCCCCACTGCCTACGAGCAGTACTTC.

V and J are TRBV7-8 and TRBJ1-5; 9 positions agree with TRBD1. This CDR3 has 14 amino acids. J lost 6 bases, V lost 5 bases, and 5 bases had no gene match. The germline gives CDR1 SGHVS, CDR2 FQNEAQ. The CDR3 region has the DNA TGTGCCAGCAGCCACGGGACAGGGCCTCAGCCCCAGCATTTT. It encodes CASSHGTGPQPQHF.

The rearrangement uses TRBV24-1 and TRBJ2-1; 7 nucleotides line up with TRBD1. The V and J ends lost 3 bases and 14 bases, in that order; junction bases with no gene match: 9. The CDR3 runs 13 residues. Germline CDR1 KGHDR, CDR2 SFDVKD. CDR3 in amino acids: CATSDPGQVRKFF. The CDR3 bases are TGTGCCACCAGTGATCCTGGACAGGTCCGAAAGTTCTTC.

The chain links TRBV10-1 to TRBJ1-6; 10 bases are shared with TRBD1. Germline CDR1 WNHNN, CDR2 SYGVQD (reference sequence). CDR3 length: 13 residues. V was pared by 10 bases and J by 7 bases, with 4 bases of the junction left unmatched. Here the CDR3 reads CATSTGGNSPLHF. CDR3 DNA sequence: TGCGCCACCTCGACAGGGGGCAATTCACCCCTCCACTTT.

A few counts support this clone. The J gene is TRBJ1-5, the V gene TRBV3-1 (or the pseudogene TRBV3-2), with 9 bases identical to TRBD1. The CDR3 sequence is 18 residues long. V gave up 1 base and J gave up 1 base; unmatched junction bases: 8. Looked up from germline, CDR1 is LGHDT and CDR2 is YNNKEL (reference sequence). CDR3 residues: CASSQGGYGTGSNQPQHF. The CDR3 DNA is TGTGCCAGCAGCCAAGGAGGTTACGGGACAGGGAGCAATCAGCCCCAGCATTTT.

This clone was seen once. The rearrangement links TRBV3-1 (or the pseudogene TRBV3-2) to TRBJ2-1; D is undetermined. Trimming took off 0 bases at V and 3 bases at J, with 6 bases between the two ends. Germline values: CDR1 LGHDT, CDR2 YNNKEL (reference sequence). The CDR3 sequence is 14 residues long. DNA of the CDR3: TGTGCCAGCAGCCAAGATCGCTACTACAATGAGCAGTTCTTC. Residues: CASSQDRYYNEQFF.

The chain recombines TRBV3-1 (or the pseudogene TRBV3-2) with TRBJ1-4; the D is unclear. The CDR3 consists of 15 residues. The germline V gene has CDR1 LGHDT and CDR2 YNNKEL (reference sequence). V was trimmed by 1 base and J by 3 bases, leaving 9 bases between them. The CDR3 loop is CASSQATEANEKLFF. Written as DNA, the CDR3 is TGTGCCAGCAGCCAAGCCACAGAAGCTAATGAAAAACTGTTTTTT.

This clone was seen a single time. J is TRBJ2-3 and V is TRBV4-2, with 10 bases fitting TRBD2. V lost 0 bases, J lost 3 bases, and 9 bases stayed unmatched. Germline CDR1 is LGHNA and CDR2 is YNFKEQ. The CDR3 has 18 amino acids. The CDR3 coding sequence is TGTGCCAGCAGCCAAGATCTCCCAGCGGGGGGGAGAACAGATACGCAGTATTTT. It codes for CASSQDLPAGGRTDTQYF.

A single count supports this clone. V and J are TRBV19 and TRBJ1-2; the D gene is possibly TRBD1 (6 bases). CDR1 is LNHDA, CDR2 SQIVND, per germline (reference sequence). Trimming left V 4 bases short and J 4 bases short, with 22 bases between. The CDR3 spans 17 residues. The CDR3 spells CASSNALVRGRGYGYTF. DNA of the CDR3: TGTGCCAGTAGTAATGCGCTTGTGCGGGGGCGCGGCTATGGCTACACCTTC. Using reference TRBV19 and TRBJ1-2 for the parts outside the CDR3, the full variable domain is DGGITQSPKYLFRKEGQNVTLSCEQNLNHDAMYWYRQDPGQGLRLIYYSQIVNDFQKGDIAEGYSVSREKKESFPLTVTSAQKNPTAFYLCASSNALVRGRGYGYTFGSGTRLTVV.

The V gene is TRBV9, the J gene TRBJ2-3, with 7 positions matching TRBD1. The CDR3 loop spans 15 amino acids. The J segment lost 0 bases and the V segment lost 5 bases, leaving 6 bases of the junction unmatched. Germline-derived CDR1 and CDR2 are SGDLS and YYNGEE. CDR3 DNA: TGTGCCAGCAGGGCACAGGGGACCAGCACAGATACGCAGTATTTT. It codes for CASRAQGTSTDTQYF.

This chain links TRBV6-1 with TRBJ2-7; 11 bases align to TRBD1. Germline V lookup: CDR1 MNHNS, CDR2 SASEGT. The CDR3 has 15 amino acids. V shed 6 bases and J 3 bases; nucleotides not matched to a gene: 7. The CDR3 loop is CASSSAGTGGYEQYF. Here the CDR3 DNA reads TGTGCCAGCAGCTCCGCCGGGACAGGGGGCTACGAGCAGTACTTC.

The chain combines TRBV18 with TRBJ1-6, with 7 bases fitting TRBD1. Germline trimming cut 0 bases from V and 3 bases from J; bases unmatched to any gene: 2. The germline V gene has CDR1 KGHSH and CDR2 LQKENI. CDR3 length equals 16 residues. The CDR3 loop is CASSPPGQNYNSPLHF. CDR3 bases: TGTGCCAGCTCACCACCGGGACAGAACTATAATTCACCCCTCCACTTT.

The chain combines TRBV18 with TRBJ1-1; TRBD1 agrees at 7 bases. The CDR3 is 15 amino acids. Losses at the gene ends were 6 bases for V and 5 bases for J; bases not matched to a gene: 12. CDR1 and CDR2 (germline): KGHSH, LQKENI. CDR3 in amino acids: CASSRVGGAGTEAFF. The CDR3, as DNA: TGTGCCAGCTCGCGGGTAGGGGGCGCGGGGACTGAAGCTTTCTTT. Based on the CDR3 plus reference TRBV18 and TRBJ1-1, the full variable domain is NAGVMQNPRHLVRRRGQEARLRCSPMKGHSHVYWYRQLPEEGLKFMVYLQKENIIDESGMPKERFSAEFPKEGPSILRIQQVVRGDSAAYFCASSRVGGAGTEAFFGQGTRLTVV.

CDR3 in DNA: TGCGCCAGCAGCCCCGGGACAGGGACGGGAGGAAACACCATATATTTT. This translates into CASSPGTGTGGNTIYF. The chain combines TRBV5-1 with TRBJ1-3; 9 bases are shared with TRBD1. The V gene end was trimmed by 4 bases and the J gene end by 4 bases; junction bases not matched to a gene: 9. CDR1 and CDR2 from the germline V gene are SGHRS and YFSETQ. This CDR3 comprises 16 residues.

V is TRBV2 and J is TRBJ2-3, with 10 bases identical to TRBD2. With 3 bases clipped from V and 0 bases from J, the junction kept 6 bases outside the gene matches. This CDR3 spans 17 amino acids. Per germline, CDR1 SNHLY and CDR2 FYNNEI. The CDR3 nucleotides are TGTGCCAGCAGTGATAGCGGGGGGACGACTAGCACAGATACGCAGTATTTT. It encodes CASSDSGGTTSTDTQYF.

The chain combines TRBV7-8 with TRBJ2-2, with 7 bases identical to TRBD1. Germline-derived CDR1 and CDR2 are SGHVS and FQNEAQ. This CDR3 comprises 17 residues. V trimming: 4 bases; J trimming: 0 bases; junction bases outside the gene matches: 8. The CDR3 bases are TGTGCCAGCAGCTCACCCGACAGGGCCTCGAACACCGGGGAGCTGTTTTTT. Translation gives CASSSPDRASNTGELFF.